These 29 T cell receptor beta chains were all obtained from the same sample, sequenced in a study of shared clonotypes between healthy human individuals. Only in-frame clones appear in the TCRdb table, and some are missing; sequencing was by immunoSEQ multiplex PCR. There are 2 million to 3 million clones in the sample; approximately 93% occur only once, and 0.36% lies in the top ten. Material: naive CD4+ T cells from PBMCs. Subset noted: CD45RA+ positively selected. Receptor source: a man between 18 and 29 years old in good health. Some clones in this sample may be carry-over from other donors' samples.

This rearrangement joins TRBV28 to TRBJ2-2, with 7 nucleotides matching TRBD2. This CDR3 is 15 amino acids long. Germline CDR1 is MDHEN and CDR2 is SYDVKM. V lost 7 bases, J lost 0 bases, and 5 bases stayed unmatched. This CDR3 is CASKVGGANTGELFF. CDR3 nucleotides: TGTGCCAGCAAAGTTGGGGGGGCGAACACCGGGGAGCTGTTTTTT.

This clone was recorded once. The chain couples TRBV14 to TRBJ1-3; D is undetermined. The CDR3 totals 15 residues. V was pared by 5 bases and J by 2 bases, with 13 bases between. Germline V gene lookup returns CDR1 SGHDN and CDR2 FVKESK. The CDR3 is CASSANRGTGNTIYF. The CDR3, as DNA: TGTGCCAGCAGCGCTAACCGGGGAACTGGAAACACCATATATTTT.

V gene TRBV5-1 combines with J gene TRBJ2-3, with 9 positions matching TRBD2. CDR3 length equals 16 residues. Germline values: CDR1 SGHRS, CDR2 YFSETQ. With V trimmed by 2 bases and J by 2 bases, 6 bases remained unmatched. The CDR3 nucleotides are TGCGCCAGCAGCTTTCCTAGCGGGGCCCCCACAGATACGCAGTATTTT. This sequence encodes CASSFPSGAPTDTQYF.

The sample holds a few counts of this clone. Additional DNA sequences in this sample encode the identical CDR3. The chain employs TRBV5-1 and TRBJ2-3; 11 positions agree with TRBD2. Germline loops: CDR1 SGHRS, CDR2 YFSETQ. The V segment lost 0 bases and the J segment 0 bases; nucleotides outside the gene matches: 0. The CDR3 extends over 16 amino acids. CDR3 DNA: TGCGCCAGCAGCTTGGGACTAGCGGGAAGCACAGATACGCAGTATTTT. Translated, it gives CASSLGLAGSTDTQYF. The full variable domain, in which reference TRBV5-1 and TRBJ2-3 provide the parts outside the CDR3, is KAGVTQTPRYLIKTRGQQVTLSCSPISGHRSVSWYQQTPGQGLQFLFEYFSETQRNKGNFPGRFSGRQFSNSRSEMNVSTLELGDSALYLCASSLGLAGSTDTQYFGPGTRLTVL.

The chain has TRBV28 and TRBJ1-2; D is undetermined. The CDR3 extends over 14 amino acids. In germline, CDR1 is MDHEN, CDR2 SYDVKM. Between the trimmed V and J ends, which lost 5 bases and 4 bases, there was a span of 14 bases. The CDR3 nucleotides read TGTGCCAGCAGTCCCCCGGGGAACAGCTATGGCTACACCTTC. Residues: CASSPPGNSYGYTF.

The J gene is TRBJ2-3, the V gene TRBV7-2; 9 bases fit TRBD2. The CDR3 sequence is 13 residues long. V trimming: 5 bases; J trimming: 12 bases; junction bases outside the gene matches: 9. Germline V CDR1 and CDR2: SGHTA, FQGNSA. The CDR3 region has the DNA TGTGCCAGCAGCCCTAGCGGGATCGGGATACAGTATTTT. This encodes CASSPSGIGIQYF.

This clone has a single count. This chain connects TRBV5-8 to TRBJ2-1, with D perhaps matching TRBD1 (6 bases). Germline V CDR1 and CDR2: SGHTS, YDEGEE. The CDR3 has 15 residues. Deletions cut 0 bases from V and 3 bases from J, with 10 bases between. In DNA, the CDR3 is TGTGCCAGCAGCTTGGGGACAGTCCTCTACAATGAGCAGTTCTTC. Its translation is CASSLGTVLYNEQFF.

As for this clone: Other nucleotide sequences from this sample produce the same CDR3. The rearrangement uses TRBV7-9 and TRBJ1-2; D is uncertain. The CDR3 runs 12 residues. V shed 3 bases and J shed 2 bases, with 4 bases lying between them. Germline V gene lookup returns CDR1 SEHNR and CDR2 FQNEAQ (reference sequence). CDR3 bases: TGTGCCAGCAGCTTTGGAAACTATGGCTACACCTTC. Translated, it gives CASSFGNYGYTF.

V gene TRBV5-1 combines with J gene TRBJ1-3; tentative D call: TRBD1 (5 bases). The CDR3 loop spans 18 amino acids. CDR1 SGHRS and CDR2 YFSETQ come from the germline V gene. The V end lost 0 bases, the J end lost 4 bases, and 20 bases lay between the germline ends. In DNA form, the CDR3 reads TGCGCCAGCAGCTTGGTTGGAGACGGGGGATCAATCGGAAACACCATATATTTT. It encodes CASSLVGDGGSIGNTIYF.

This clone was seen more than once but under ten times. This rearrangement joins TRBV11-2 to TRBJ1-4; no clear D. Per germline, CDR1 SGHAT and CDR2 FQNNGV. Trimming took 1 base from V and 13 from J, leaving 10 bases between them. This CDR3 has 12 amino acids. The CDR3 spells CASSLGSGGLFF. CDR3 bases: TGTGCCAGCAGCTTAGGTTCGGGAGGACTGTTTTTT.

This rearrangement joins TRBV7-9 to TRBJ1-5; unclear D gene. CDR1 is SEHNR and CDR2 is FQNEAQ in the germline V gene (reference sequence). This CDR3 region has 15 residues. Trimming removed 1 base from V and 0 bases from J, with 7 bases in between. CDR3 in amino acids: CASSLGQDSNQPQHF. CDR3 in DNA: TGTGCCAGCAGCTTAGGGCAGGATAGCAATCAGCCCCAGCATTTT.

This chain uses TRBV2 with TRBJ2-1; 8 nucleotides agree with TRBD2. This CDR3 has 16 residues. Germline CDR1 is SNHLY and CDR2 is FYNNEI. V was pared by 3 bases and J by 7 bases, with 11 bases of the junction left unmatched. CDR3 nucleotides: TGTGCCAGCAGTGATTGGAGAGCTTTAGCGGGGAATGAGCAGTTCTTC. Translating gives CASSDWRALAGNEQFF.

A remark on this clone: This sample also contains other DNA sequences that code for the same CDR3. The gene calls are TRBV6-1 and TRBJ1-2; the D is unclear. Germline V CDR1 and CDR2: MNHNS, SASEGT. The CDR3 loop spans 14 amino acids. V was clipped by 1 base and J by 2 bases, with 8 bases between them. For the CDR3, the DNA is TGTGCCAGCAGTGAAGGAGGCAGCAACTATGGCTACACCTTC. It encodes CASSEGGSNYGYTF.

This chain uses TRBV7-9 with TRBJ2-1, with 12 bases aligning to TRBD2. The CDR3 loop spans 18 amino acids. The V segment lost 4 bases and the J segment 10 bases; nucleotides outside the gene matches: 17. Germline V gene sequence: CDR1 SEHNR, CDR2 FQNEAQ (reference sequence). CDR3 region: CASSSSTLAGGTYGEQFF. CDR3 nucleotides: TGTGCCAGCAGCTCGTCCACACTAGCGGGAGGCACTTACGGAGAGCAGTTCTTC.

The chain uses TRBV6-5 and TRBJ2-3, with 8 nucleotides matching TRBD1. J lost 8 bases, V lost 5 bases, and 12 bases had no gene match. Per germline, CDR1 MNHEY and CDR2 SVGAGI. This CDR3 has 15 amino acids. The chain's CDR3 is CASSLDRAPRSTQYF. CDR3 bases: TGTGCCAGCAGTCTGGACAGGGCCCCCCGCAGTACGCAGTATTTT.

Concerning this clone itself: This sample includes further DNA sequences coding for the same CDR3. This chain joins TRBV11-2 and TRBJ2-7; D not certain. CDR3 size: 12 residues. The V gene lost 4 bases and the J gene lost 4 bases, with 8 bases spanning the gap. Germline assignment: CDR1 SGHAT and CDR2 FQNNGV. This CDR3 is CASSSQGYEQYF. In DNA form, the CDR3 reads TGTGCCAGCAGCTCCCAAGGGTACGAGCAGTACTTC.

The gene calls are TRBV29-1 and TRBJ2-3, with D hard to call. V lost 7 bases to trimming and J lost 0 bases, with 14 bases between them. The length of the CDR3 is 14 residues. CDR1 is SQVTM, CDR2 ANQGSEA, per germline. The CDR3 DNA is TGCAGCGCCCGTCCGGTCCTTAGCACAGATACGCAGTATTTT. As protein: CSARPVLSTDTQYF.

This sequence joins TRBV7-2 and TRBJ1-1; the D gene is possibly TRBD1 (6 bases). Between the trimmed V and J ends, which lost 5 bases and 5 bases, there was a span of 24 bases. Germline V gene sequence: CDR1 SGHTA, CDR2 FQGNSA. There are 17 residues in the CDR3. The CDR3 reads CASSNARGQTLGTEAFF. CDR3 nucleotide sequence: TGTGCCAGCAGCAATGCGAGAGGACAGACTCTCGGGACTGAAGCTTTCTTT.

On this clone itself: In the same sample, other DNA sequences code for this CDR3. The chain uses TRBV5-6 and TRBJ2-7; D gene uncertain. Germline CDR1 SGHDT, CDR2 YYEEEE. Trimming pared 0 bases from V and 2 bases from J, leaving 6 bases between. This CDR3 contains 13 residues. The CDR3 DNA reads as TGTGCCAGCAGCTTGGGACGCCCCTACGAGCAGTACTTC. Translation: CASSLGRPYEQYF.

This chain joins TRBV7-9 and TRBJ2-7; D tentatively fits TRBD1 or TRBD2 (6 bases each). CDR1 and CDR2 (germline): SEHNR, FQNEAQ (reference sequence). V was cut by 1 base and J by 6 bases, with 16 bases left in between. The CDR3 loop spans 15 amino acids. The CDR3 loop reads CASSLGQGWGLEQYF. The CDR3 coding sequence is TGTGCCAGCAGCTTAGGTCAGGGGTGGGGACTCGAGCAGTACTTC.

This clone appeared a few times. The rearrangement uses TRBV11-3 and TRBJ1-1; D remains ambiguous. CDR1 SGHNT and CDR2 YENEEA come from the germline V gene. V dropped 3 bases and J dropped 6 bases, with 11 bases sitting between them. CDR3 length: 13 residues. The CDR3 reads CASSLISGAEAFF. The CDR3 DNA reads as TGTGCCAGCAGCTTGATTTCGGGTGCTGAAGCTTTCTTT. Drawing the rest from reference TRBV11-3 and TRBJ1-1, the complete variable domain is EAGVVQSPRYKIIEKKQPVAFWCNPISGHNTLYWYLQNLGQGPELLIRYENEEAVDDSQLPKDRFSAERLKGVDSTLKIQPAELGDSAVYLCASSLISGAEAFFGQGTRLTVV.

CDR3 sequence reads: CASSLAATAEEGYTF. CDR3 nucleotides: TGCGCCAGCAGCTTGGCCGCGACAGCGGAGGAGGGCTACACCTTC. The V gene is TRBV5-1, the J gene TRBJ1-2, with D perhaps matching TRBD1 (5 bases). The CDR3 length is 15 residues. V was cut by 0 bases and J by 8 bases, with 17 bases left in between. Germline V gene data show CDR1 as SGHRS and CDR2 as YFSETQ.

The gene calls are TRBV6-4 and TRBJ1-2, with TRBD1 matching over 7 bases. Germline CDR1 is MRHNA and CDR2 is SNTAGT. The V and J ends lost 0 bases and 8 bases, in that order; junction bases with no gene match: 9. This CDR3 has 15 residues. The CDR3 loop reads CASSDSGQAPGGYTF. The CDR3 region has the DNA TGTGCCAGCAGTGACTCCGGACAGGCCCCGGGGGGCTACACCTTC.

The V gene is TRBV14, the J gene TRBJ2-3, with a weak D call TRBD2 (6 bases). CDR1 is SGHDN, CDR2 FVKESK, per germline. Between the trimmed V and J ends, which lost 4 bases and 6 bases, there was a span of 14 bases. The CDR3 is 14 residues long. The CDR3 nucleotides are TGTGCCAGCAGCCGGTCGGGACTCGCCGATACGCAGTATTTT. Translated: CASSRSGLADTQYF.

This clone appeared once. The rearrangement uses TRBV5-4 and TRBJ2-2; no reliable D call. The germline V and J ends were trimmed by 2 bases and 4 bases, with 15 bases remaining between them. There are 16 residues in the CDR3. Looked up from germline, CDR1 is SGHNT and CDR2 is YYREEE (reference sequence). CDR3: CASSLGRRTFTGELFF. The CDR3, as DNA: TGTGCCAGCAGCTTAGGTAGGCGGACCTTCACCGGGGAGCTGTTTTTT.

This clone was recorded only once. The rearrangement links TRBV28 to TRBJ1-3; D is uncertain. Germline loops: CDR1 MDHEN, CDR2 SYDVKM. The CDR3 totals 15 residues. The V gene lost 2 bases and the J gene lost 2 bases, with 10 bases spanning the gap. The chain's CDR3 is CASSLVPVAGNTIYF. The CDR3 DNA reads TGTGCCAGCAGTTTAGTGCCCGTAGCTGGAAACACCATATATTTT.

Comments on this clone: The identical CDR3 is also encoded by other nucleotide sequences in the sample. The chain employs TRBV5-1 and TRBJ2-5; 8 bases map to TRBD1. V shed 3 bases, J shed 2 bases, and the junction held 3 bases outside the gene matches. The CDR3 is 14 residues long. CDR1 is SGHRS, CDR2 YFSETQ, per germline. The CDR3 sequence is CASSSQGGQETQYF. CDR3 in DNA: TGCGCCAGCAGCTCACAGGGGGGACAAGAGACCCAGTACTTC. Full variable domain (rest looked up from reference TRBV5-1 and TRBJ2-5): KAGVTQTPRYLIKTRGQQVTLSCSPISGHRSVSWYQQTPGQGLQFLFEYFSETQRNKGNFPGRFSGRQFSNSRSEMNVSTLELGDSALYLCASSSQGGQETQYFGPGTRLLVL.

J is TRBJ2-4 and V is TRBV7-9; the D gene is possibly TRBD2 (5 bases). This CDR3 contains 12 residues. Trimming took off 4 bases at V and 6 bases at J, with 7 bases between the two ends. CDR1 is SEHNR and CDR2 is FQNEAQ in the germline V gene (reference sequence). The CDR3 spells CASSSGLNIQYF. Here the CDR3 DNA reads TGTGCCAGCAGCTCCGGACTAAACATTCAGTACTTC.

This rearrangement joins TRBV5-6 to TRBJ2-2; 9 bases fit TRBD2. CDR1 and CDR2 from the germline V gene are SGHDT and YYEEEE. Trimming at V came to 7 bases and at J to 3 bases, leaving 7 bases not matched to a gene. The CDR3 is made up of 15 amino acids. The CDR3 nucleotides are TGTGCCAGCGGGAAACTAGCGGGTGACACCGGGGAGCTGTTTTTT. This gives the protein CASGKLAGDTGELFF.